These T cell receptor beta chains were read from a single sample in a study of blood T cell repertoires in COVID-19. Libraries were prepared by immunoSEQ multiplex PCR; TCRdb keeps only in-frame clonotypes and omits some of them. The repertoire holds some 400,000 clones, with roughly 89% as singletons. The sample comprised PBMCs or T cells enriched from blood (not recorded which). Receptor source: a woman aged 25 to 39 who had recovered from COVID-19. Both conserved end residues are part of each CDR3. D genes are given only for firm matches. Expanded clones get a size class; other rows say once, few or many, or leave the size out.

V gene	clone size	J gene	D gene	CDR3 protein	CDR3 DNA
TRBV4-1	.	TRBJ1-5	TRBD1	CASSQTGQSNQPQHF	TGCGCCAGCAGCCAAACGGGACAGAGCAATCAGCCCCAGCATTTT
TRBV5-1	.	TRBJ2-7	.	CASSWEDGFYEQYF	TGCGCCAGCAGCTGGGAGGACGGTTTTTACGAGCAGTACTTC
TRBV30	.	TRBJ2-2	.	CAWSSFLGAGELFF	TGTGCCTGGAGCTCTTTTCTGGGCGCCGGGGAGCTGTTTTTT
TRBV27	.	TRBJ1-2	TRBD1	CASSPGQGARGYTF	TGTGCCAGCTCCCCGGGACAGGGGGCTCGTGGCTACACCTTC
TRBV4-1	.	TRBJ2-7	TRBD2	CASSHPPGTSGLSSYEQYF	TGCGCCAGCAGCCATCCCCCGGGGACTAGCGGGCTTAGCTCCTACGAGCAGTACTTC
TRBV6-5	.	TRBJ1-2	.	CASRTEDSHYGYTF	TGTGCCAGCAGGACCGAAGACAGCCACTATGGCTACACCTTC
TRBV11-2	.	TRBJ1-5	.	CASSLGASSNQPQHF	TGTGCCAGCAGCTTAGGCGCGAGTAGCAATCAGCCCCAGCATTTT
TRBV14	.	TRBJ2-1	TRBD2	CASSQASGSSYNEQFF	TGTGCCAGCAGCCAAGCTAGCGGGAGTTCCTACAATGAGCAGTTCTTC
TRBV5-1	.	TRBJ1-5	TRBD1	CASSLNRGQPQHF	TGCGCCAGCAGCTTGAACAGGGGACAGCCCCAGCATTTT
TRBV15	.	TRBJ2-7	.	CATRSSSSYEQYF	TGTGCCACCAGATCGTCGAGCTCCTACGAGCAGTACTTC
TRBV5-5	.	TRBJ1-2	.	CASSLSRNTYGYTF	TGTGCCAGCAGCTTGAGCAGGAATACTTATGGCTACACCTTC
TRBV4-1	.	TRBJ2-7	.	CASSQVSGSSYEQYF	TGCGCCAGCAGCCAAGTTTCGGGGAGCTCCTACGAGCAGTACTTC
TRBV7-3	.	TRBJ2-3	.	CASSFGQGTDTQYF	TGTGCCAGCAGCTTCGGCCAGGGCACAGATACGCAGTATTTT
TRBV5-1	.	TRBJ2-1	TRBD1	CASSRDSYNEQFF	TGCGCCAGCAGCCGGGACAGCTACAATGAGCAGTTCTTC
TRBV7-8	.	TRBJ2-2	.	CASSLRAGVTGELFF	TGTGCCAGCAGCTTACGGGCAGGGGTAACCGGGGAGCTGTTTTTT
TRBV27	.	TRBJ1-1	.	CASSFGQLNTEAFF	TGTGCCAGCAGTTTTGGGCAGCTGAACACTGAAGCTTTCTTT
TRBV10-1	.	TRBJ2-1	.	CASSVRLANYNEQFF	TGCGCCAGCAGTGTTCGGCTAGCTAACTACAATGAGCAGTTCTTC
TRBV19	.	TRBJ1-5	.	CASTVGGRDYQPQHF	TGTGCCAGTACGGTCGGCGGCAGGGATTATCAGCCCCAGCATTTT
TRBV11-1	.	TRBJ2-5	.	CASSLGWGNQETQYF	TGTGCCAGCAGCTTGGGGTGGGGCAACCAAGAGACCCAGTACTTC
TRBV19	.	TRBJ2-1	TRBD1	CASSITGGASNEQFF	TGTGCCAGTAGTATAACAGGGGGCGCATCCAATGAGCAGTTCTTC
TRBV7-2	.	TRBJ2-3	TRBD2	CASSLAGGGRTDTQYF	TGTGCCAGCAGCTTAGCTGGCGGGGGTCGCACAGATACGCAGTATTTT
TRBV11-2	.	TRBJ1-1	.	CASSLDRVRGNTEAFF	TGTGCCAGCAGCTTAGATCGAGTCAGGGGGAACACTGAAGCTTTCTTT
TRBV19	.	TRBJ1-2	TRBD1	CASSPQPGTVNYGYTF	TGTGCCAGTAGTCCTCAACCCGGGACAGTTAACTATGGCTACACCTTC
TRBV2	.	TRBJ2-7	TRBD1	CASSGDRGFDEQYF	TGTGCCAGCAGTGGGGACAGGGGTTTCGACGAGCAGTACTTC
TRBV7-8	.	TRBJ2-7	TRBD1	CASSGGTGAYEQYF	TGTGCCAGCAGCGGAGGGACAGGGGCCTACGAGCAGTACTTC
TRBV27	.	TRBJ1-3	.	CASRDTGLGGNTIYF	TGTGCCAGCAGAGATACAGGTTTAGGTGGAAACACCATATATTTT
TRBV7-2	.	TRBJ1-5	.	CASSLNLRGNNQPQHF	TGTGCCAGCAGCTTGAATTTACGCGGCAACAATCAGCCCCAGCATTTT
TRBV5-1	.	TRBJ1-2	TRBD1	CASSPRSTGGYGYTF	TGCGCCAGCAGCCCGCGTTCTACAGGGGGCTATGGCTACACCTTC
TRBV19	.	TRBJ1-5	TRBD1	CASSSQGAGNQPQHF	TGTGCCAGTAGTTCTCAGGGGGCAGGGAATCAGCCCCAGCATTTT
TRBV18	.	TRBJ1-4	TRBD1	CASSLPGQDEKLFF	TGTGCCAGCTCACTACCCGGACAGGATGAAAAACTGTTTTTT
TRBV7-9	.	TRBJ2-2	TRBD1	CASSVYRGITGELFF	TGTGCCAGCAGCGTATACAGGGGGATCACCGGGGAGCTGTTTTTT
TRBV5-1	.	TRBJ2-3	.	CASSLGVAQSTDTQYF	TGCGCCAGCAGCTTGGGTGTGGCTCAGAGCACAGATACGCAGTATTTT
TRBV7-9	.	TRBJ2-2	.	CASSKPGSGELFF	TGTGCCAGCAGCAAGCCGGGGTCCGGGGAGCTGTTTTTT
TRBV14	.	TRBJ2-5	.	CASSQGTGETQYF	TGTGCCAGCAGCCAAGGAACGGGAGAGACCCAGTACTTC
TRBV5-4	.	TRBJ2-3	.	CASSLISETDTQYF	TGTGCCAGCAGCCTGATCTCGGAGACAGATACGCAGTATTTT
TRBV7-9	.	TRBJ1-2	TRBD1	CASSRKGDRMGGYTF	TGTGCCAGCAGCCGAAAAGGGGACAGAATGGGTGGCTACACCTTC
TRBV28	once	TRBJ2-7	TRBD1	CAVRNRGSSYEQYF	TGTGCCGTACGAAACAGGGGAAGCTCCTACGAGCAGTACTTC
TRBV7-9	.	TRBJ2-2	.	CASSRPKARDTGELFF	TGTGCCAGCAGCAGACCCAAGGCGAGGGACACCGGGGAGCTGTTTTTT
TRBV27	.	TRBJ2-7	TRBD1	CASSFIGTGFSHYEQYF	TGTGCCAGCAGTTTCATCGGGACAGGGTTCAGTCACTACGAGCAGTACTTC
TRBV10-1	.	TRBJ2-2	.	CATPLGTKTNTGELFF	TGCGCCACACCACTAGGGACAAAGACGAACACCGGGGAGCTGTTTTTT
TRBV12-3/TRBV12-4	.	TRBJ2-7	.	CASSRGRGEQYF	TGTGCCAGCAGCAGGGGTCGAGGCGAGCAGTACTTC
TRBV2	.	TRBJ2-3	TRBD1	CASSPGTGRSDTQYF	TGTGCCAGCAGTCCCGGGACAGGGCGTTCAGATACGCAGTATTTT
TRBV14	once	TRBJ2-1	TRBD2	CASSQALAVNEQFF	TGTGCCAGCAGCCAAGCGCTAGCGGTAAATGAGCAGTTCTTC
TRBV28	once	TRBJ2-7	TRBD1	CASSFYWDRTTNYEQYF	TGTGCCAGCAGTTTTTATTGGGACAGGACAACCAACTACGAGCAGTACTTC
TRBV19	few	TRBJ2-5	TRBD1	CASSRDRGQETQYF	TGTGCCAGTAGTAGGGACAGGGGGCAAGAGACCCAGTACTTC
TRBV5-4	.	TRBJ2-7	.	CASSLFEGGPPYEQYF	TGTGCCAGCAGCTTGTTTGAAGGGGGTCCCCCCTACGAGCAGTACTTC